This is a list of T cell receptor beta chains from one sample in a study of cytomegalovirus exposure and HLA in healthy donors. Profiled with immunoSEQ multiplex PCR; TCRdb holds only in-frame clones, not every one. The table shows 150,000 to 200,000 clones, with nearly 80% occurring only once. Sequencing input: PBMCs. These receptors were obtained from a woman in her twenties or thirties in good health and CMV-seropositive. CDR3s include the opening cysteine and the closing phenylalanine or tryptophan. The order of the fields is clone size, V gene, D gene, J gene, CDR3 protein, CDR3 DNA. D genes are given only for firm matches. The size entry is marked missing in some rows and otherwise reads once, few, many or a size class.

>once|TRBV7-2|.|TRBJ1-4
CASSLRRGSYEKLFF
TGTGCCAGCAGCTTACGACGGGGATCTTATGAAAAACTGTTTTTT
>.|TRBV4-2|TRBD2|TRBJ2-2
CASSRIPGGGTGELFF
TGTGCCAGCAGCCGAATTCCGGGGGGTGGTACCGGGGAGCTGTTTTTT
>.|TRBV7-6|TRBD1|TRBJ1-4
CASSYQTGEAPTNEKLFF
TGTGCCAGCAGCTACCAGACAGGGGAGGCACCTACTAATGAAAAACTGTTTTTT
>.|TRBV2|TRBD2|TRBJ2-3
CASSVGLAGARDTQYF
TGTGCCAGCAGTGTTGGTCTAGCGGGAGCCAGGGATACGCAGTATTTT
>few|TRBV5-6|TRBD2|TRBJ2-7
CASSQFRLAGASRIDEQYF
TGTGCCAGCAGCCAGTTTCGGCTAGCGGGGGCAAGTCGGATCGACGAGCAGTACTTC
>.|TRBV5-8|.|TRBJ1-5
CASSLFQGTSNQPQHF
TGTGCCAGCAGCTTATTTCAGGGTACGAGCAATCAGCCCCAGCATTTT
>.|TRBV9|.|TRBJ1-2
CASSVGLLRTTEDYGYTF
TGTGCCAGCAGCGTAGGCCTGTTACGCACGACAGAGGACTATGGCTACACCTTC
>few|TRBV6-5|TRBD2|TRBJ2-3
CASGRGSTDTQYF
TGTGCCAGCGGGAGGGGAAGCACAGATACGCAGTATTTT
>.|TRBV2|.|TRBJ1-2
CATKSPGGAGYTF
TGTGCCACCAAGAGCCCGGGAGGAGCCGGCTACACCTTC
>.|TRBV2|TRBD1|TRBJ1-1
CASNSRQGGTEAFF
TGTGCCAGCAACTCCAGACAGGGGGGGACTGAAGCTTTCTTT
>.|TRBV7-9|.|TRBJ1-5
CASSREQGRGRHQPQHF
TGTGCCAGCAGCCGCGAACAGGGTAGGGGGAGACATCAGCCCCAGCATTTT
>.|TRBV7-8|.|TRBJ1-2
CASSLAGGYGYTF
TGTGCCAGCAGCTTAGCGGGGGGCTATGGCTACACCTTC
>.|TRBV14|TRBD1|TRBJ1-1
CASSHSTGEDTEAFF
TGTGCCAGCAGCCATTCGACAGGGGAGGACACTGAAGCTTTCTTT
>.|TRBV4-3|TRBD2|TRBJ2-3
CASSQEPLAGAGGGADTQYF
TGCGCCAGCAGCCAAGAACCCCTGGCCGGGGCGGGGGGGGGAGCAGATACGCAGTATTTT
>.|TRBV2|TRBD1|TRBJ2-3
CASSAAPSRGPTDTQYF
TGTGCCAGCAGTGCCGCGCCTTCTAGGGGGCCCACAGATACGCAGTATTTT
>.|TRBV25-1|TRBD1|TRBJ1-4
CASLKTGTEKLFF
TGTGCCAGTCTTAAGACAGGGACTGAAAAACTGTTTTTT
>.|TRBV15|.|TRBJ1-6
CATSATMESPLHF
TGTGCCACCAGCGCGACGATGGAGTCACCCCTCCACTTT
>.|TRBV4-2|TRBD1|TRBJ2-7
CASSQEVRGTVGNYEQYF
TGTGCCAGCAGCCAAGAGGTGAGGGGGACAGTGGGTAACTACGAGCAGTACTTC
>.|TRBV5-1|TRBD2|TRBJ2-7
CASSLKTGLAGESYF
TGCGCCAGCAGCTTAAAGACGGGACTAGCGGGTGAGTCCTACTTC
>.|TRBV6-1|TRBD1|TRBJ2-7
CASSIGQGVYEQYF
TGTGCCAGCAGTATCGGACAGGGGGTCTACGAGCAGTACTTC
>.|TRBV25-1|.|TRBJ1-1
CASSGGNTEAFF
TGTGCCAGCAGTGGAGGCAACACTGAAGCTTTCTTT
>.|TRBV13|.|TRBJ1-5
CASSPGVRNQPQHF
TGTGCCAGCAGCCCGGGGGTCCGCAATCAGCCCCAGCATTTT
>once|TRBV27|TRBD2|TRBJ2-7
CATGLAYEQYF
TGTGCCACCGGACTAGCCTACGAGCAGTACTTC
>.|TRBV6-1|.|TRBJ1-2
CASSRDRNYGYTF
TGTGCCAGCAGTCGAGACAGGAACTATGGCTACACCTTC
>.|TRBV12-5|.|TRBJ2-1
CASGSTYNEQFF
TGTGCTAGTGGTTCGACTTACAATGAGCAGTTCTTC
>few|TRBV25-1|.|TRBJ1-1
CASSPRQVSEAFF
TGTGCCAGCAGTCCTCGACAGGTATCTGAAGCTTTCTTT
>once|TRBV4-1|TRBD2|TRBJ2-1
CASSQDQGLALWNEQFF
TGCGCCAGCAGCCAAGATCAGGGACTAGCTCTGTGGAATGAGCAGTTCTTC
>.|TRBV28|.|TRBJ2-4
CASRPLLLAKNIQYF
TGTGCCAGCAGGCCACTGCTACTAGCCAAAAACATTCAGTACTTC
>few|TRBV28|TRBD1|TRBJ1-3
CASSTNIRRGASGNTIYF
TGTGCCAGCAGTACTAATATTCGCAGGGGGGCGTCTGGAAACACCATATATTTT
>few|TRBV6-6|.|TRBJ2-1
CASNLVRDRPYNEQFF
TGTGCCAGCAATCTTGTGCGGGATCGACCCTACAATGAGCAGTTCTTC
>.|TRBV15|TRBD2|TRBJ2-7
CATSKSGAYGDYEQYF
TGTGCCACCAGCAAAAGCGGGGCCTACGGGGACTACGAGCAGTACTTC
>.|TRBV10-3|.|TRBJ1-1
CASQGQPNTEAFF
TGTGCCAGCCAGGGACAACCGAACACTGAAGCTTTCTTT
>.|TRBV7-9|TRBD1|TRBJ2-7
CASSPRQGDEQYF
TGTGCCAGCAGCCCGAGACAGGGCGACGAGCAGTACTTC
>once|TRBV5-5|.|TRBJ2-7
CASSSGLKIAYEQYF
TGTGCCAGCAGCTCGGGACTTAAAATCGCCTACGAGCAGTACTTC
>.|TRBV2|.|TRBJ2-5
CASSGGRGTVETQYF
TGTGCCAGCAGTGGGGGGCGGGGGACTGTAGAGACCCAGTACTTC
>.|TRBV4-2|.|TRBJ2-3
CASSQRSLSTGDTQYF
TGTGCCAGCAGCCAACGTTCTCTCTCTACGGGGGATACGCAGTATTTT
>.|TRBV6-6|.|TRBJ2-5
CASKNQRAQETQYF
TGTGCCAGTAAGAACCAGCGGGCACAAGAGACCCAGTACTTC
>.|TRBV10-1|.|TRBJ2-2
CASSRDITGELFF
TGCGCCAGCAGTAGGGACATCACCGGGGAGCTGTTTTTT
>.|TRBV10-3|TRBD1|TRBJ1-2
CAIQGTQNYGYTF
TGTGCCATACAGGGGACACAAAACTATGGCTACACCTTC
>.|TRBV6-5|.|TRBJ1-2
CASSLTVEVWGYTF
TGTGCCAGCAGCCTTACCGTGGAGGTGTGGGGCTACACCTTC
>.|TRBV5-5|.|TRBJ1-2
CASSSTGTTRYGYTF
TGTGCCAGCAGCTCAACCGGGACAACTCGCTATGGCTACACCTTC
>.|TRBV10-2|TRBD2|TRBJ2-2
CASILAGAGELFF
TGCGCCAGCATACTAGCGGGAGCGGGGGAGCTGTTTTTT
>.|TRBV13|.|TRBJ2-2
CASRSPGLPEGTGELFF
TGTGCCAGCAGGTCCCCGGGACTTCCCGAGGGAACCGGGGAGCTGTTTTTT
>.|TRBV5-1|TRBD1|TRBJ1-1
CASSLGQGGTEAFF
TGCGCCAGCAGCTTAGGACAGGGGGGTACTGAAGCTTTCTTT
>few|TRBV14|TRBD2|TRBJ2-2
CASSRVAGAPGELFF
TGTGCCAGCAGCCGAGTAGCGGGAGCCCCCGGGGAGCTGTTTTTT
>.|TRBV9|TRBD1|TRBJ1-1
CASSAGTGLAEAFF
TGTGCCAGCAGCGCCGGGACAGGCCTCGCTGAAGCTTTCTTT
>.|TRBV7-2|TRBD2|TRBJ2-4
CASSLVGGAGNIQYF
TGTGCCAGCAGCTTAGTCGGGGGGGCGGGAAACATTCAGTACTTC
>.|TRBV27|TRBD2|TRBJ2-3
CASRRGRGISSDTQYF
TGTGCCAGCAGGCGAGGGAGGGGAATAAGTTCGGATACGCAGTATTTT
>.|TRBV5-4|TRBD2|TRBJ2-1
CASSPGLAGYNEQFF
TGTGCCAGCAGCCCAGGACTAGCGGGGTACAATGAGCAGTTCTTC
>few|TRBV7-3|.|TRBJ2-2
CASSLYNRGGSTGELFF
TGTGCCAGCAGCTTATATAATCGTGGGGGCTCTACCGGGGAGCTGTTTTTT
>few|TRBV6-4|.|TRBJ2-3
CASSGDAGNTDTQYF
TGTGCCAGCAGTGGAGATGCGGGGAACACAGATACGCAGTATTTT
>.|TRBV2|.|TRBJ1-4
CASRRQVEKLFF
TGTGCCAGCCGAAGACAAGTCGAAAAACTGTTTTTT
>.|TRBV25-1|TRBD1|TRBJ1-6
CASLAGGNNSPLHF
TGTGCCAGCCTAGCAGGGGGGAATAATTCACCCCTCCACTTT
>.|TRBV5-6|.|TRBJ2-5
CASSLTGAQETQYF
TGTGCCAGCAGCTTGACAGGAGCTCAAGAGACCCAGTACTTC
>.|TRBV7-2|.|TRBJ2-5
CASSPFRGYQETQYF
TGTGCCAGCAGCCCGTTTAGGGGGTACCAAGAGACCCAGTACTTC
>.|TRBV13|TRBD2|TRBJ2-1
CASSTGGNEQFF
TGTGCCAGCAGCACGGGGGGCAATGAGCAGTTCTTC